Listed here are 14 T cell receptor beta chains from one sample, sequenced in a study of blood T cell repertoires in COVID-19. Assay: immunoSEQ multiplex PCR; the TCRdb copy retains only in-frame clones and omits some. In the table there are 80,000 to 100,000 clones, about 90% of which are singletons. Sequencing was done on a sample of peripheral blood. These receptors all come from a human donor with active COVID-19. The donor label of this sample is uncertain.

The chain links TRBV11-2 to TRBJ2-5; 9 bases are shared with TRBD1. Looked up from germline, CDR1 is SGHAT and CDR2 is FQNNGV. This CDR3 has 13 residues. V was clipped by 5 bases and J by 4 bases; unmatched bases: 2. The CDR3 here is CASSPDRGETQYF. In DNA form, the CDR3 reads TGTGCCAGCAGCCCGGACAGGGGAGAGACCCAGTACTTC.

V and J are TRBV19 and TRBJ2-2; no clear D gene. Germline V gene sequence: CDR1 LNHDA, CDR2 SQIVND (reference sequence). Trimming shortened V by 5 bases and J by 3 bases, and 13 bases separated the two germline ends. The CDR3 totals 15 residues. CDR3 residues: CASSPVQLYTGELFF. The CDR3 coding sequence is TGTGCCAGTAGTCCGGTCCAACTTTACACCGGGGAGCTGTTTTTT.

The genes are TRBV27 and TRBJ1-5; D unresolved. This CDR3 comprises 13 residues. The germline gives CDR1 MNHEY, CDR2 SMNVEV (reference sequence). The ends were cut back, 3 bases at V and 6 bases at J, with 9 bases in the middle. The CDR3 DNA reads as TGTGCCAGCAGTTTTCGCAGTGGTCAGCCCCAGCATTTT. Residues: CASSFRSGQPQHF.

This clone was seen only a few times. The CDR3 region is CATGRGLDEQYF. The DNA for the CDR3 is TGTGCCACGGGCAGGGGGCTTGACGAGCAGTACTTC. The chain couples TRBV27 to TRBJ2-7, with 8 bases fitting TRBD1. J gave up 5 bases and V 10 bases, and 7 bases lay outside the gene matches. The CDR3 is 12 amino acids. CDR1 and CDR2 (germline): MNHEY, SMNVEV (reference sequence).

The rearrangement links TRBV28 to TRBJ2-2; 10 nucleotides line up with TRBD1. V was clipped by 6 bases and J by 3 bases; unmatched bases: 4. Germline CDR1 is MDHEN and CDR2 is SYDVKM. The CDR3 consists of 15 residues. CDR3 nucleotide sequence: TGTGCCAGCAGGACCGGGACAGGGGACACCGGGGAGCTGTTTTTT. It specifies CASRTGTGDTGELFF.

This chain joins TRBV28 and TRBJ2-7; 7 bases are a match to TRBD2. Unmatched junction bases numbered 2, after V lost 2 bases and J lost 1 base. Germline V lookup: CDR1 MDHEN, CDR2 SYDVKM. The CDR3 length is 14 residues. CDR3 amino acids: CASSLAGVSYEQYF. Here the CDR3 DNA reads TGTGCCAGCAGTTTAGCGGGGGTTTCCTACGAGCAGTACTTC. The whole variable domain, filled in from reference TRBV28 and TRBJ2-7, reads DVKVTQSSRYLVKRTGEKVFLECVQDMDHENMFWYRQDPGLGLRLIYFSYDVKMKEKGDIPEGYSVSREKKERFSLILESASTNQTSMYLCASSLAGVSYEQYFGPGTRLTVT.

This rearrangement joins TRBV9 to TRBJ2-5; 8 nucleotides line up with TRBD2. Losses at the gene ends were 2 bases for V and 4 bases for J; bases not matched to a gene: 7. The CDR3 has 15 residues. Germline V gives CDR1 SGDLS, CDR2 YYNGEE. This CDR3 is CASSVRGGPGETQYF. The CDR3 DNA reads TGTGCCAGCAGCGTTCGCGGGGGGCCGGGAGAGACCCAGTACTTC.

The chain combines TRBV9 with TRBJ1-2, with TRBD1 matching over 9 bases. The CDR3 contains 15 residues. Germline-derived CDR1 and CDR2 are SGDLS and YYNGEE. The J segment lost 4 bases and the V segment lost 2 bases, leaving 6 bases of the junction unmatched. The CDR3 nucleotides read TGTGCCAGCAGCGTTGGGACAGGGTTTCTCTATGGCTACACCTTC. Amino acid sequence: CASSVGTGFLYGYTF.

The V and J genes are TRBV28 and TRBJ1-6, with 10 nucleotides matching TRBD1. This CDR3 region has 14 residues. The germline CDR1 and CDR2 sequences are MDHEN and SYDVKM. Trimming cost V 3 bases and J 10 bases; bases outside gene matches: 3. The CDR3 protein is CASSLGQGNSPLHF. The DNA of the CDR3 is TGTGCCAGCAGTTTGGGACAGGGGAACTCACCCCTCCACTTT.

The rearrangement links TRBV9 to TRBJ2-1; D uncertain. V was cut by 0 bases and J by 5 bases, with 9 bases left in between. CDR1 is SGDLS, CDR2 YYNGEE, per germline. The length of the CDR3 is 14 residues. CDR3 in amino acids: CASSVGQLDNEQFF. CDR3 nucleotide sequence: TGTGCCAGCAGCGTAGGGCAGCTAGACAATGAGCAGTTCTTC.

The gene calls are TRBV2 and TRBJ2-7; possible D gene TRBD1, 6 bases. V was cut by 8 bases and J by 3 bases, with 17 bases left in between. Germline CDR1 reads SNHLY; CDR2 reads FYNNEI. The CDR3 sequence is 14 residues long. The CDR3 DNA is TGTGCCAGCGCCCCGAGACAGGACTTCTACGAGCAGTACTTC. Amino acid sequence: CASAPRQDFYEQYF.

The CDR3 DNA reads TGTGCCAGCAGCGTAGGGGGGCTGGAGGAAAAACTGTTTTTT. Protein sequence: CASSVGGLEEKLFF. V gene TRBV9 combines with J gene TRBJ1-4; TRBD1 might be the D (6 bases). The CDR3 contains 14 residues. Germline loops: CDR1 SGDLS, CDR2 YYNGEE. V shed 0 bases and J shed 8 bases, with 11 bases lying between them.

CDR3 coding DNA: TGTGCCAGCAGCCAAGTTACACCTAGCGGGGCGGCAATTATCGGAGAGCAGTTCTTC. As protein: CASSQVTPSGAAIIGEQFF. The chain links TRBV3-1 (or the pseudogene TRBV3-2) to TRBJ2-1; 9 bases are shared with TRBD2. CDR1 is LGHDT and CDR2 is YNNKEL in the germline V gene (reference sequence). V trimming: 1 base; J trimming: 10 bases; junction bases outside the gene matches: 20. The CDR3 contains 19 residues.

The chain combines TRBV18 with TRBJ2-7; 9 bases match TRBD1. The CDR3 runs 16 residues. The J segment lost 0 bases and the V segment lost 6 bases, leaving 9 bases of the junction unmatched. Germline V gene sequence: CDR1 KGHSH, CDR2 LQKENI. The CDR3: CASSSQPGQGSYEQYF. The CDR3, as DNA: TGTGCCAGCTCGTCTCAACCGGGACAGGGCTCCTACGAGCAGTACTTC.